The 5 T cell receptor beta chains below all came from one sample that was sequenced in a study of blood T cell repertoires in COVID-19. Assay: immunoSEQ multiplex PCR; the TCRdb copy retains only in-frame clones and omits some. The sample lists 350,000 or so clones, about nine tenths seen once, with about 3.9% in the top ten. The sample comprised peripheral blood. The receptor set was obtained from a woman aged 60-70 years with COVID-19, enrolled during active disease.

CDR3 protein: CATRGGTVNTEAFF. CDR3 sequence (DNA): TGTGCCACCAGAGGGGGAACGGTCAACACTGAAGCTTTCTTT. The rearrangement uses TRBV15 and TRBJ1-1, with D possibly matching TRBD1 (6 bases). In germline, CDR1 is LNHNV, CDR2 YYDKDF (reference sequence). CDR3 length: 14 residues. V was shortened by 6 bases and J by 2 bases, with 13 bases between the two germline ends.

The chain links TRBV18 to TRBJ1-4, with TRBD1 identical over 8 bases. After removal of 5 bases from V and 4 bases from J, the junction contained 3 bases not matched to a gene. The germline CDR1 and CDR2 sequences are KGHSH and LQKENI. This CDR3 region has 14 residues. CDR3 sequence: CASSVTGVNEKLFF. Here the CDR3 DNA reads TGTGCCAGCTCAGTGACAGGGGTTAATGAAAAACTGTTTTTT.

The V gene is TRBV19, the J gene TRBJ1-2; D is uncertain. From germline, CDR1 is LNHDA and CDR2 SQIVND (reference sequence). The CDR3 extends over 17 amino acids. The germline V and J ends were trimmed by 4 bases and 1 base, with 19 bases remaining between them. CDR3 coding DNA: TGTGCCAGTAGTAGTAGTCAGACGGGGTTGCGTAACTATGGCTACACCTTC. As protein: CASSSSQTGLRNYGYTF. Complete variable domain (other parts from reference TRBV19 and TRBJ1-2): DGGITQSPKYLFRKEGQNVTLSCEQNLNHDAMYWYRQDPGQGLRLIYYSQIVNDFQKGDIAEGYSVSREKKESFPLTVTSAQKNPTAFYLCASSSSQTGLRNYGYTFGSGTRLTVV.

Only one count was recorded for this clone. This chain joins TRBV10-3 and TRBJ1-1; D perhaps matches TRBD1 (6 bases). Trimming removed 6 bases at V and 0 bases at J, with 17 bases between. The germline CDR1 and CDR2 sequences are ENHRY and SYGVKD. The CDR3 spans 16 residues. The CDR3: CAISELQGSLNTEAFF. DNA of the CDR3: TGTGCCATCAGCGAGCTACAGGGATCACTGAACACTGAAGCTTTCTTT.

This chain uses TRBV7-8 with TRBJ1-4; D remains unclear. This CDR3 has 11 amino acids. V lost 1 base, J lost 13 bases, and 7 bases lay in between. The germline V gene has CDR1 SGHVS and CDR2 FQNEAQ. The CDR3 sequence is CASSLDHRLFF. CDR3 nucleotide sequence: TGTGCCAGCAGCTTAGATCACAGACTGTTTTTT.